Listed below are T cell receptor beta chains from one sample, sequenced in a study of T-cell reconstitution after alpha-beta-depleted transplantation in children. Using its own MiXCR run on the PCR reads, TCRdb lists one record per CDR3 protein. Among 700,000 to 950,000 distinct CDR3 sequences, 16% were seen once, and the ten largest hold approximately 5%. Here the sequenced sample was PBMCs, mostly from graft donor cells, taken 360 days after TCRalphabeta/CD19-depleted stem cell transplant. Receptor source: a male patient between 10 and 17 years old who had a stem cell transplant for acute lymphoblastic leukemia, so the T cells may come from the graft donor. Each CDR3 is given with its conserved first and last residue. A D gene is named only where the DNA matches it firmly. Not all rows give a size; the values are once, few, many and, for expanded clones, a class.

TRBJ1-6 18 TRBV20-1 . few CSAPDTGFASSYNSPLHF TGCAGTGCTCCTGATACAGGGTTTGCAAGCTCCTATAATTCACCCCTCCACTTT
TRBJ2-7 14 TRBV15 . . CATSSHTGSYEQYF TGTGCCACCAGCAGTCATACAGGGAGCTACGAGCAGTACTTC
TRBJ1-2 12 TRBV2 . . CAGGLSRYGYTF TGTGCCGGGGGACTGTCTCGCTATGGCTACACCTTC
TRBJ2-1 14 TRBV7-6 TRBD2 once CASSWSGTGDEQFF TGTGCCAGCAGCTGGAGCGGGACTGGGGATGAGCAGTTCTTC
TRBJ2-4 17 TRBV12-3/TRBV12-4 TRBD2 few CASSFPQAGDTKNIQYF TGTGCCAGCAGTTTTCCACAAGCGGGAGATACCAAAAACATTCAGTACTTC
TRBJ2-5 16 TRBV20-1 TRBD1 many CSARTGGFWGQETQYF TGCAGTGCTCGGACAGGGGGCTTTTGGGGGCAAGAGACCCAGTACTTC
TRBJ1-4 18 TRBV6-5 . . CASSYSRVPRLTNEKLFF TGTGCCAGCAGTTACTCACGGGTCCCAAGGCTAACTAATGAAAAACTGTTTTTT
TRBJ2-5 14 TRBV15 . few CATSRDSTSLTQYF TGTGCCACCAGCAGAGATTCGACAAGCCTTACCCAGTACTTC
TRBJ2-2 13 TRBV7-7 . . CASSPDAGRELFF TGTGCCAGCAGCCCAGATGCGGGGCGGGAGCTGTTTTTT
TRBJ2-3 18 TRBV5-1 . many CASSLEWTNHRLTDTQYF TGCGCCAGCAGCTTGGAATGGACTAACCACCGGTTGACAGATACGCAGTATTTT
TRBJ2-7 17 TRBV4-2 TRBD2 . CASSQKAGPWGSYEQYF TGTGCCAGCAGCCAAAAAGCGGGACCTTGGGGTTCCTACGAGCAGTACTTC
TRBJ2-3 15 TRBV6-1 TRBD2 . CASSIRLAGTDTQYF TGTGCCAGCAGTATCAGACTAGCGGGCACAGATACGCAGTATTTT
TRBJ2-3 13 TRBV29-1 TRBD2 many CSVEVGGTDTQYF TGCAGCGTTGAGGTCGGGGGGACAGATACGCAGTATTTT
TRBJ2-1 13 TRBV12-3/TRBV12-4 . few CASREDSYNEQFF TGTGCCAGCAGGGAGGACAGCTACAATGAGCAGTTCTTC
TRBJ1-4 13 TRBV20-1 . few CSARDGALQGLFF TGCAGTGCCCGCGACGGGGCCCTTCAGGGACTGTTTTTT